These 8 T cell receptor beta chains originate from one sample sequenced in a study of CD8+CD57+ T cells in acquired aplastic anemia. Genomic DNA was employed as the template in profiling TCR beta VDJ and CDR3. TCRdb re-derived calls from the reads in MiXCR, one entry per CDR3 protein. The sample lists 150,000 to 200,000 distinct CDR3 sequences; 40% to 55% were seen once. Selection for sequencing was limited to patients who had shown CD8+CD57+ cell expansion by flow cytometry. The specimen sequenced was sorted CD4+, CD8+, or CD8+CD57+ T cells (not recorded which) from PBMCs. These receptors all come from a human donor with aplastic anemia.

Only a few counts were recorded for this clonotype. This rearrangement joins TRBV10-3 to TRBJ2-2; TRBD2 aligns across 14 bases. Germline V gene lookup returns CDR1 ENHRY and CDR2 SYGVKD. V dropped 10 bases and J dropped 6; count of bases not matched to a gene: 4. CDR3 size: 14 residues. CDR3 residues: CASLTSGRAGELFF. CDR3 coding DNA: TGTGCCAGCCTGACTAGCGGGAGGGCCGGGGAGCTGTTTTTT.

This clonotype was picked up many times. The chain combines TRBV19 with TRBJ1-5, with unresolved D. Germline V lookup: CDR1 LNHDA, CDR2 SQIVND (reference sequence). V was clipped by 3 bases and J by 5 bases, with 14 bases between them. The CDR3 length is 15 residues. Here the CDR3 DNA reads TGTGCCAGTAGTATGGCGGGCTTACCGCATCAGCCCCAGCATTTT. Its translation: CASSMAGLPHQPQHF.

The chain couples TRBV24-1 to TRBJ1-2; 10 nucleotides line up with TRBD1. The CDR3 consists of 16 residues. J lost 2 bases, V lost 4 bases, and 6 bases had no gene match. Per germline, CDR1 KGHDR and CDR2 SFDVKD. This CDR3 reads CATSDPTTGGNYGYTF. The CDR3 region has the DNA TGTGCCACCAGTGACCCCACGACAGGGGGCAACTATGGCTACACCTTC.

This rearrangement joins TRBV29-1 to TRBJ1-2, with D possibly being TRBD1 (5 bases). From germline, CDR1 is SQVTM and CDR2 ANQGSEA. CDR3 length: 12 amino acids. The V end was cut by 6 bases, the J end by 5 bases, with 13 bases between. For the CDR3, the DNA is TGCAGCGTCGACCAGGGATGGTATGGCTACACCTTC. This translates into CSVDQGWYGYTF.

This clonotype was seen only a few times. The CDR3 loop is CAISTENTGELFF. CDR3 nucleotide sequence: TGTGCCATCAGCACGGAGAACACCGGGGAGCTGTTTTTT. This chain links TRBV10-3 with TRBJ2-2; D is ambiguous. Germline values: CDR1 ENHRY, CDR2 SYGVKD. This CDR3 has 13 residues. Between the trimmed V and J ends, which lost 6 bases and 1 base, there was a span of 6 bases.

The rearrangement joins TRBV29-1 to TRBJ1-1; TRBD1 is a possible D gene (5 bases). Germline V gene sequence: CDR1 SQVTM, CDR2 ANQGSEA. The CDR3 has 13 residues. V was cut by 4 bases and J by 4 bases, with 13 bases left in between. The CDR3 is CSVGGGGGTEAFF. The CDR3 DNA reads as TGCAGCGTTGGAGGCGGGGGGGGCACTGAAGCTTTCTTT.

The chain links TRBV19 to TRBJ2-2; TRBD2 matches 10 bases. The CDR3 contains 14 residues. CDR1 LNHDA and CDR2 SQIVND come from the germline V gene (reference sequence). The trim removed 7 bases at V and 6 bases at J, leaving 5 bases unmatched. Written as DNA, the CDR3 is TGTGCCAGTAATCTAGCGGGAGACGCCGGGGAGCTGTTTTTT. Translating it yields CASNLAGDAGELFF. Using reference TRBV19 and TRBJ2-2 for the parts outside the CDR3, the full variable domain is DGGITQSPKYLFRKEGQNVTLSCEQNLNHDAMYWYRQDPGQGLRLIYYSQIVNDFQKGDIAEGYSVSREKKESFPLTVTSAQKNPTAFYLCASNLAGDAGELFFGEGSRLTVL.

As DNA, the CDR3 is TGCGCCAGCAGTATTTCACTAGTGGGTAGCAATGAGCAGTTCTTC. It codes for CASSISLVGSNEQFF. The rearrangement uses TRBV10-1 and TRBJ2-1; D is possibly TRBD2 (5 bases). The CDR3 is made up of 15 amino acids. Trimming pared 5 bases from V and 6 bases from J, leaving 17 bases between. Germline-derived CDR1 and CDR2 are WNHNN and SYGVQD (reference sequence).